Below, 10 T cell receptor beta chains from the same sample are listed, as sequenced in a study of metastatic and nonmetastatic thyroid tumors. TCRdb reprocessed the PCR reads using MiXCR. The sample yields roughly 14,000 clones, approximately 29% seen once. Nobody among the patients had been given any treatment before thyroid surgery. The sample consisted of tumor tissue. The source of these receptors is a female donor with papillary thyroid cancer or a benign thyroid nodule (not recorded which). Some clones in this sample may be carry-over from other donors' samples.

In this sample, this clone is medium-sized. The chain uses TRBV28 and TRBJ2-7; D uncertain. V lost 3 bases and J 5 bases, leaving 2 bases between the germline ends. The CDR3 has 10 residues. Looked up from germline, CDR1 is MDHEN and CDR2 is SYDVKM. The CDR3 sequence is CASSFDEQYF. DNA of the CDR3: TGTGCCAGCAGTTTCGACGAGCAGTACTTC.

This clone was picked up many times. The V gene is TRBV6-1, the J gene TRBJ1-1; no clear D gene. V dropped 2 bases and J dropped 7 bases, with 17 bases sitting between them. CDR1 and CDR2 (germline): MNHNS, SASEGT. The CDR3 has 15 amino acids. This CDR3 is CASSENTGKTHEAFF. CDR3 in DNA: TGTGCCAGCAGTGAAAATACGGGCAAAACCCATGAAGCTTTCTTT.

This rearrangement joins TRBV20-1 to TRBJ2-7; TRBD2 is a possible D gene (6 bases). The CDR3 contains 14 residues. The ends were cut back, 5 bases at V and 0 bases at J, with 14 bases in the middle. Germline values: CDR1 DFQATT, CDR2 SNEGSKA (reference sequence). CDR3 nucleotides: TGCAGTGCTTTGATTCCGGGAGTCTCCTACGAGCAGTACTTC. Translated, it gives CSALIPGVSYEQYF.

V gene TRBV20-1 combines with J gene TRBJ1-5; no definite D call. The CDR3 extends over 12 amino acids. CDR1 is DFQATT, CDR2 SNEGSKA, per germline (reference sequence). The V end was cut by 3 bases, the J end by 5 bases, with 8 bases between. This chain's CDR3 is CSASLGDQPQHF. DNA of the CDR3: TGCAGTGCTAGCCTCGGGGATCAGCCCCAGCATTTT.

J is TRBJ2-3 and V is TRBV5-1; D unresolved. Germline values: CDR1 SGHRS, CDR2 YFSETQ. With 0 bases removed from V and 1 base from J, the gap between germline ends came to 6 bases. The CDR3 is made up of 14 amino acids. CDR3 nucleotides: TGCGCCAGCAGCTTGGTACTGGGCACAGATACGCAGTATTTT. Protein sequence: CASSLVLGTDTQYF.

This rearrangement joins TRBV25-1 to TRBJ1-6, with D hard to call. CDR3 length equals 14 residues. The germline gives CDR1 MGHDK, CDR2 SYGVNS. The ends were cut back, 7 bases at V and 6 bases at J, with 13 bases in the middle. In DNA form, the CDR3 reads TGTGCCAGCATGGGGTCATGGGGTAATTCACCCCTCCACTTT. This sequence encodes CASMGSWGNSPLHF.

This clone has ten or more counts. The chain has TRBV6-2 or TRBV6-3 and TRBJ2-5, with 13 nucleotides matching TRBD2. CDR3 length: 15 amino acids. The germline gives CDR1 MNHEY, CDR2 SVGEGT. The junction had 4 bases not matched to a gene; V was cut back by 4 bases and J by 5 bases. CDR3 loop: CASSSTSGGVETQYF. CDR3 sequence (DNA): TGTGCCAGCAGTTCAACTAGCGGGGGGGTTGAGACCCAGTACTTC.

CDR3 DNA sequence: TGTGCCAGCAGCTTAGGGACACGGGCCCGGGGCTACACCTTC. It is translated as CASSLGTRARGYTF. This chain connects TRBV7-9 to TRBJ1-2, with a possible D match to TRBD1 (5 bases). The CDR3 extends over 14 amino acids. Trimming removed 1 base at V and 8 bases at J, with 14 bases between. Germline assignment: CDR1 SEHNR and CDR2 FQNEAQ (reference sequence).

CDR3 coding DNA: TGTGCCAGCAGCTTCAGCGGGGCTAGCACAGATACGCAGTATTTT. It codes for CASSFSGASTDTQYF. The chain links TRBV7-2 to TRBJ2-3; 7 bases fit TRBD2. The CDR3 length is 15 residues. V trimming: 3 bases; J trimming: 0 bases; junction bases outside the gene matches: 3. CDR1 is SGHTA and CDR2 is FQGNSA in the germline V gene.

The chain's CDR3 is CASSLGASAYEQYF. The CDR3 DNA sequence: TGTGCCAGCAGCCTAGGGGCTAGCGCCTACGAGCAGTACTTC. The rearrangement uses TRBV7-2 and TRBJ2-7; D is perhaps TRBD2 (6 bases). The CDR3 runs 14 residues. V was cut by 5 bases and J by 2 bases, with 13 bases left in between. Germline CDR1 SGHTA, CDR2 FQGNSA.